This T cell receptor (beta chain) was found in a study of T cell repertoires in cytomegalovirus infection. Study in general: CMV infection plus the matching HLA type was flagged by public TCR beta signatures.

There are a few counts of this clonotype. The antigen is undetermined. TCRdb fed the reads into MiXCR, producing one record per CDR3 protein. Of 200,000 or so distinct CDR3 sequences in the sample, around 40% were seen once. The CDR3 covers 13 residues. J lost 6 bases, V lost 2 bases, and 1 base had no gene match. CDR1 MNHNY and CDR2 SVGAGI come from the germline V gene (reference sequence). This sequence joins TRBV6-6 and TRBJ2-1; 7 bases fit TRBD2. This sequence was found in a human donor in good health (CMV status not recorded). Some clones in this sample may be carry-over from other donors' samples. This specimen was CD8+ T cells from cultured PBMCs, taken from culture after CMV antigen stimulation. The CDR3 DNA is TGTGCCAGCAGTTACGGGGGGGGCAATGAGCAGTTCTTC. Translating it yields CASSYGGGNEQFF.